This T cell receptor beta chain comes out of a study of CXCR3-negative and CXCR3-positive naive CD8 T cells. Study summary: Per-library TRB read counts averaged about 1.5 +/- 0.3 million, adding up to 110 million to 150 million in total. Study observations and caveats: Naive CXCR3-positive and CXCR3-negative cells shared TRBV-TRBJ usage; memory cells diverged. Comparison of naive subsets found surface CD5 to be comparable, and TCR strength was inferred on the basis of TRB CDR3 properties. Hydrophobicity was higher for TRB CDR3s found in CXCR3-positive naive cells than in CXCR3-negative naive cells.

UMI labels and 5' RACE were used to prepare the TRB cDNA libraries. TCRdb re-called the 5' RACE reads and catalogs CDR3 proteins one per entry, DNA excluded. The sample's table shows 60,000 to 70,000 distinct CDR3 sequences. This CDR3 has 13 residues. Germline V gene data show CDR1 as MNHEY and CDR2 as SMNVEV (reference sequence). CD45RO-CCR7+CD27+CD95- expression identified naive CD8+ T cells. As for this clonotype: As yet, its antigen is unknown.

Sequencing was done on a sample of naive CXCR3+ CD8+ T cells from blood. The subset was: CD45RO-CCR7+CD27+CD95- naive CD8+ T cells expressing CXCR3 (TNR3+). The rearrangement uses TRBV27 and TRBJ2-7; TCRdb picks TRBD1, but there is no DNA to check that call. This receptor was identified in a human donor in good health. Some clones in this sample may be carry-over from other donors' samples. The CDR3 sequence: CASKGPPNYEQYF.